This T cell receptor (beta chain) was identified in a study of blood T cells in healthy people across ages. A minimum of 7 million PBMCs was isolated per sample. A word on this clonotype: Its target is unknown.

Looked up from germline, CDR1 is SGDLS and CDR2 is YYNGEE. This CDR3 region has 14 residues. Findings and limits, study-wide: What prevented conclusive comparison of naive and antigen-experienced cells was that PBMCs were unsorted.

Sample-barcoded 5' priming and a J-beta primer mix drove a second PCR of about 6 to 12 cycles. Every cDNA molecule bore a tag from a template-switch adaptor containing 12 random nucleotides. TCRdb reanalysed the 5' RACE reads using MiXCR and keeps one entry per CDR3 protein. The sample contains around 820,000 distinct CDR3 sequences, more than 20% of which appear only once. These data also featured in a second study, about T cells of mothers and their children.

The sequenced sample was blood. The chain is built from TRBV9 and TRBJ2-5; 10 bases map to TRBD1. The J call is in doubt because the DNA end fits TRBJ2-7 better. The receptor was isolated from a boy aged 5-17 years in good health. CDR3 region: CASSAGQGSFEQYF. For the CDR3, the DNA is TGTGCCAGCAGCGCGGGACAGGGGTCGTTCGAGCAGTACTTC.